One and the same sample provided the 16 T cell receptor beta chains below, sequenced in a study of T cells in Graves' hyperthyroidism and ophthalmopathy. Amplification of TCR beta CDR3 regions used RNA as the template. First-round RT-PCR targeting the TCR CDR3 was performed with the HTBI primer set. TCRdb used MiXCR to reprocess the multiplex PCR reads, holding one entry per CDR3 protein. The sample records about 560,000 distinct CDR3 sequences, 16% being singletons. Sequenced sample: blood. All receptors come from a woman aged 18-29 years with Graves' hyperthyroidism.

This clonotype occurred a few times. The chain combines TRBV5-1 with TRBJ2-7; 14 bases are shared with TRBD2. The V and J ends lost 3 bases and 9 bases, in that order; junction bases with no gene match: 8. There are 15 residues in the CDR3. Germline loops: CDR1 SGHRS, CDR2 YFSETQ. This CDR3 is CASSSTGLAGEWQYF. As DNA, the CDR3 is TGCGCCAGCAGCTCCACGGGACTAGCGGGAGAGTGGCAGTACTTC.

The rearrangement joins TRBV20-1 to TRBJ2-7; 9 bases are a match to TRBD2. The CDR3 consists of 14 residues. CDR1 DFQATT and CDR2 SNEGSKA come from the germline V gene (reference sequence). The CDR3 here is CGGRVAGVIYEQYF. DNA for the CDR3: TGCGGGGGGAGGGTAGCGGGGGTAATCTACGAGCAGTACTTC.

This clonotype was found many times. CDR3 nucleotides: TGCAGTGCTAGTTTGCTAGCGGCGGCCTACGAGCAGTACTTC. This sequence encodes CSASLLAAAYEQYF. V usage is TRBV20-1 and J usage is TRBJ2-7; 7 bases are a match to TRBD2. Germline trimming cut 3 bases from V and 2 bases from J; bases unmatched to any gene: 7. Germline CDR1 DFQATT, CDR2 SNEGSKA (reference sequence). There are 14 residues in the CDR3.

This clonotype was seen many times. The chain carries TRBV20-1 and TRBJ1-1; a possible D gene is TRBD1 (5 bases). The CDR3 contains 14 residues. V lost 7 bases and J lost 3, with 18 bases in between. Germline V gene data show CDR1 as DFQATT and CDR2 as SNEGSKA (reference sequence). The CDR3, as DNA: TGCAGTGGGACTCCCGGGACCTCCTACACTGAAGCTTTCTTT. The encoded protein is CSGTPGTSYTEAFF.

V usage is TRBV12-3 or TRBV12-4 and J usage is TRBJ2-5; D remains unclear. The CDR3 loop spans 16 amino acids. V lost 3 bases, J lost 5 bases, and 19 bases lay in between. Written as DNA, the CDR3 is TGTGCCAGCAGTTTGAGGACGATCCGATCCGGGGAGACCCAGTACTTC. This sequence encodes CASSLRTIRSGETQYF.

The chain joins TRBV7-9 to TRBJ1-5; D remains ambiguous. V lost 5 bases and J lost 9, with 11 bases in between. This CDR3 contains 12 residues. The germline CDR1 and CDR2 sequences are SEHNR and FQNEAQ (reference sequence). CDR3 sequence (DNA): TGTGCCAGCAGCAGGTTGGCGGGGCCCCAGCATTTT. Residues: CASSRLAGPQHF.

This clonotype was seen many times. The rearrangement links TRBV7-8 to TRBJ2-7; D might be TRBD1 (5 bases). The germline V and J ends were trimmed by 4 bases and 5 bases, with 21 bases remaining between them. The CDR3 contains 16 residues. Germline values: CDR1 SGHVS, CDR2 FQNEAQ. CDR3: CASSSLTAMSMNEQYF. In DNA, the CDR3 is TGTGCCAGCAGCTCCTTGACAGCTATGAGCATGAACGAGCAGTACTTC.

In this sample, this clonotype turned up many times. The gene calls are TRBV27 and TRBJ1-5, with D perhaps TRBD1 (6 bases). The germline gives CDR1 MNHEY, CDR2 SMNVEV (reference sequence). This CDR3 is 12 amino acids long. Between the trimmed V and J ends, which lost 6 bases and 4 bases, there was a span of 7 bases. The CDR3 is CASRDRNQPQHF. Here the CDR3 DNA reads TGTGCCAGCAGAGACAGGAATCAGCCCCAGCATTTT.

The chain couples TRBV30 to TRBJ1-1; TRBD1 matches at 9 bases. The germline CDR1 and CDR2 sequences are GTSNPN and SVGIG (reference sequence). The CDR3 totals 13 residues. V lost 3 bases to trimming and J lost 8 bases; unmatched junction nucleotides: 7. CDR3 in amino acids: CAWRGQGLPEAFF. In DNA form, the CDR3 reads TGTGCCTGGAGAGGACAGGGGCTCCCAGAAGCTTTCTTT.

This clonotype showed up many times. The chain links TRBV28 to TRBJ1-4, with unresolved D. CDR1 MDHEN and CDR2 SYDVKM come from the germline V gene. There are 13 residues in the CDR3. V lost 2 bases, J lost 8 bases, and 9 bases lay in between. The CDR3 is CASSLGREEKLFF. In DNA form, the CDR3 reads TGTGCCAGCAGTTTAGGGCGTGAAGAAAAACTGTTTTTT.

This clonotype was seen a few times. The junction differs from germline at one of its ends, possibly a read error. The rearrangement uses TRBV27 and TRBJ2-7, with 11 bases identical to TRBD1. Germline assignment: CDR1 MNHEY and CDR2 SMNVEV (reference sequence). The CDR3 has 15 residues. Here the CDR3 reads CASSPMAGQGGEQYF. DNA for the CDR3: TGTGCCAGCAGTCCCATGGCGGGACAGGGGGGCGAGCAATACTTC.

This clonotype was counted many times. The V gene is TRBV12-3 or TRBV12-4, the J gene TRBJ1-5; D is unclear. The germline V and J ends were trimmed by 1 base and 0 bases, with 7 bases remaining between them. The CDR3 has 15 amino acids. The CDR3 loop reads CASSLDRYSNQPQHF. CDR3 nucleotide sequence: TGTGCCAGCAGTTTAGACAGATATAGCAATCAGCCCCAGCATTTT.

This clonotype was found many times. The rearrangement links TRBV5-1 to TRBJ2-1; 9 bases are a match to TRBD2. CDR1 is SGHRS, CDR2 YFSETQ, per germline. J lost 4 bases, V lost 0 bases, and 8 bases had no gene match. CDR3 length: 17 amino acids. The CDR3 loop reads CASSLARMLAGYNEQFF. CDR3 nucleotides: TGCGCCAGCAGCTTGGCCCGGATGCTAGCGGGGTACAATGAGCAGTTCTTC.

This rearrangement joins TRBV12-5 to TRBJ2-7; TRBD2 matches 9 bases. CDR1 is LGHNT and CDR2 is FRNRAP in the germline V gene. CDR3 length equals 14 residues. CDR3 DNA sequence: TGTGCAGAATTAGCGGGGGCTGTACGTTGCGAGCAGTACTTC. This sequence encodes CAELAGAVRCEQYF.

This clonotype showed up many times. The V and J genes are TRBV2 and TRBJ2-5; D ambiguous. Germline assignment: CDR1 SNHLY and CDR2 FYNNEI. The CDR3 runs to 15 residues. Trimming shortened V by 2 bases and J by 2 bases, and 12 bases separated the two germline ends. The CDR3 DNA is TGTGCCAGCAGTGAAAAGTGGGCGTCGCAAGAGACCCAGTACTTC. Its protein is CASSEKWASQETQYF.

This clonotype was observed a handful of times. This rearrangement joins TRBV14 to TRBJ2-1; D perhaps matches TRBD1 (5 bases). This CDR3 contains 15 residues. Between the trimmed V and J ends, which lost 3 bases and 2 bases, there was a span of 11 bases. The germline gives CDR1 SGHDN, CDR2 FVKESK. CDR3 nucleotides: TGTGCCAGCAGCCAGAACAGGTACACCTACAATGAGCAGTTCTTC. It is translated as CASSQNRYTYNEQFF.